This paragraph covers one T cell receptor (beta chain) sequence. The antigen is undetermined. The record originates from a study of cytomegalovirus exposure and HLA in healthy donors. Researchers ran the PCR with 60 Vbeta and 13 Jbeta primers. The table came from immunoSEQ multiplex PCR; TCRdb's copy has only in-frame clones and leaves some out. This sample has tens of thousands of clones; around 72% occur once, and the top ten carry roughly a fifth. Notes on the study in general: Reported results showed that the classifier diagnosed cytomegalovirus status with high specificity and sensitivity.

Germline V gives CDR1 SNHLY, CDR2 FYNNEI. The CDR3 length is 18 residues. Trimming took 6 bases from V and 1 from J; bases not matched to a gene: 9. J is TRBJ2-6 and V is TRBV2, with 10 bases aligning to TRBD2. This receptor was identified in a woman aged 45-60 years in good health and CMV-seropositive. The sequenced sample was PBMCs. The CDR3, as DNA: TGTGCCAGCAGGCTCATAGCGGGGGGTCAATCTGGGGCCAACGTCCTGACTTTC. This translates into CASRLIAGGQSGANVLTF.